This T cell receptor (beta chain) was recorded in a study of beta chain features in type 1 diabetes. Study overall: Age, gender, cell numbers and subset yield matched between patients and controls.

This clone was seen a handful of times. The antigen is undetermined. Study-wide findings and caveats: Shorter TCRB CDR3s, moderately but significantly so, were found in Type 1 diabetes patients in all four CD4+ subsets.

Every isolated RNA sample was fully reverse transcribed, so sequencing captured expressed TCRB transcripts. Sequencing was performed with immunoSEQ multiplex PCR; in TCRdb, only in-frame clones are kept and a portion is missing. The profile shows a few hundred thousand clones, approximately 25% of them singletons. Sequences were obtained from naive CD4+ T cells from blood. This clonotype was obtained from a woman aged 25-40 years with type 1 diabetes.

CDR3 residues: CASGDSGGGYGTQHF. The CDR3 DNA sequence: TGTGCCAGCGGAGATTCGGGTGGAGGTTATGGGACCCAGCATTTT. The chain recombines TRBV28 with TRBJ1-5; no definite D call. The CDR3 has 15 amino acids. Germline V gene sequence: CDR1 MDHEN, CDR2 SYDVKM. The V gene lost 8 bases and the J gene lost 11 bases, with 25 bases spanning the gap.